This T cell receptor beta chain was documented in a study of T cell responses to AZD1222 COVID-19 vaccine. The assay was immunoSEQ multiplex PCR, and TCRdb's table has in-frame clones only and misses some. The sample contains approximately 170,000 clones, roughly 90% of which appear only once. General study points: Per reports, nearly half of all spike-specific TCRs target regions that are unmutated in variants. At baseline, just a handful of AZD1222 recipients tested seropositive. Sampling captured repertoires only after the peak T cell response. The donor group comprised mostly white British people and more females; the analysis possibly underestimated clonal diversity.

Concerning this clone: The antigen is unknown.

Germline V gene data show CDR1 as LGHNA and CDR2 as YNFKEQ. This CDR3 contains 17 residues. Trimming shortened V by 1 base and J by 0 bases, and 14 bases separated the two germline ends. The chain couples TRBV4-2 to TRBJ2-3; no definite D call. The specimen was peripheral blood, collected on day 0 of AZD1222 vaccination. This TCR derives from an adult in good health. The CDR3 protein is CASSQGPVPASTDTQYF. The CDR3, as DNA: TGTGCCAGCAGCCAAGGGCCAGTTCCAGCAAGCACAGATACGCAGTATTTT.